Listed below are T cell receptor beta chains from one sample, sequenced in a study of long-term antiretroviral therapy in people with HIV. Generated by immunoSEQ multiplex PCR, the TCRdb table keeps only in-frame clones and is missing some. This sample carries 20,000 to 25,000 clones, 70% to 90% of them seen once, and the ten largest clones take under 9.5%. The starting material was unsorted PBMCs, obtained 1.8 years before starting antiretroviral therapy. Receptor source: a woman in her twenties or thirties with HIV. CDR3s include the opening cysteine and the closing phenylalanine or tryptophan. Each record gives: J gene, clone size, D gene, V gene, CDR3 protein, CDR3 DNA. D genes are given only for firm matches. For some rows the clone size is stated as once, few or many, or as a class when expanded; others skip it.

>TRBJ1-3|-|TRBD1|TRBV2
CASSGQGDNTIYF
TGTGCCAGCAGTGGGCAGGGGGACAACACCATATATTTT
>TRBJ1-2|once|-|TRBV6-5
CASSYQGSNYGYTF
TGTGCCAGCAGTTACCAGGGGAGTAACTATGGCTACACCTTC
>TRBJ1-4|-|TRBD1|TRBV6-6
CASSYPDRGGEKLFF
TGTGCCAGCAGTTACCCCGACAGGGGGGGGGAAAAACTGTTTTTT
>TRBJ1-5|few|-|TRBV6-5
CASSYGANQPQHF
TGTGCCAGCAGTTACGGAGCGAATCAGCCCCAGCATTTT
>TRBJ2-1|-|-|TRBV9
CASSSEQFF
TGTGCCAGCAGCAGTGAGCAGTTCTTC
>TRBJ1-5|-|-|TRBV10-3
CAIGGETVDQPQHF
TGTGCCATCGGAGGGGAAACAGTAGATCAGCCCCAGCATTTT
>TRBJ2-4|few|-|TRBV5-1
CASSSGDEAKNIQYF
TGCGCCAGCAGCTCTGGGGACGAAGCCAAAAACATTCAGTACTTC
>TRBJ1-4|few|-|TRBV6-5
CASSYGGVRYEKLFF
TGTGCCAGCAGTTACGGAGGAGTCCGGTATGAAAAACTGTTTTTT
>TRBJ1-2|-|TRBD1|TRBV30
CAWTRGHSYGYTF
TGTGCCTGGACTAGGGGGCATTCCTATGGCTACACCTTC
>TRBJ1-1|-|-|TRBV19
CASSMGMNTEAFF
TGTGCCAGTAGTATGGGGATGAACACTGAAGCTTTCTTT
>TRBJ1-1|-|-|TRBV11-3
CASSLRRGDEAFF
TGTGCCAGCAGCTTACGCAGGGGAGATGAAGCTTTCTTT
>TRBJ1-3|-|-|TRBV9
CASSSSSGGGNTIYF
TGTGCCAGCAGCAGTTCCAGTGGGGGTGGAAACACCATATATTTT
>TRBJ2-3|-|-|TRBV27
CASSTLSTDTQYF
TGTGCCAGCAGTACACTATCCACAGATACGCAGTATTTT
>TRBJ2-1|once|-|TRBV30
CAWSSLTGDGIEFF
TGTGCCTGGAGTTCCCTTACAGGCGACGGGATTGAGTTCTTC
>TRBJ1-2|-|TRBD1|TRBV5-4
CASSRESGGRVDYGYTF
TGTGCCAGCAGCCGAGAGTCAGGGGGGCGGGTTGACTATGGCTACACCTTC
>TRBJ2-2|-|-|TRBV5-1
CASSLLPGELFF
TGCGCCAGCAGCTTGTTGCCCGGGGAGCTGTTTTTT
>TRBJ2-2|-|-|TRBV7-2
CASSLGGNTGELFF
TGTGCCAGCAGCTTAGGGGGGAACACCGGGGAGCTGTTTTTT
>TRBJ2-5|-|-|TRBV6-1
CASSEQNKETQYF
TGTGCCAGCAGTGAACAGAACAAAGAGACCCAGTACTTC
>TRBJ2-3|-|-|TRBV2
CASSAGPHSTDTQYF
TGTGCCAGCAGCGCCGGGCCCCACAGCACAGATACGCAGTATTTT
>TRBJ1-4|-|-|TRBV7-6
CASSRARAGKNEKLFF
TGTGCCAGCAGCCGAGCTAGGGCGGGCAAGAATGAAAAACTGTTTTTT
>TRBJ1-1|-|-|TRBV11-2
CASSLDLTVNTEAFF
TGTGCCAGCAGCTTAGATCTTACAGTGAACACTGAAGCTTTCTTT
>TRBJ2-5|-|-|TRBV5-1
CASSFGVGTVQETQYF
TGCGCCAGCAGCTTTGGTGTGGGAACTGTCCAAGAGACCCAGTACTTC
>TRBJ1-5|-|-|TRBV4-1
CASSLEDWRASMYSNQPQHF
TGCGCCAGCAGCCTCGAGGATTGGCGCGCGTCCATGTATAGCAATCAGCCCCAGCATTTT
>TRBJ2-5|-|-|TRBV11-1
CASSLVPAGRETQYF
TGTGCCAGCAGCTTAGTACCGGCGGGAAGGGAGACCCAGTACTTC
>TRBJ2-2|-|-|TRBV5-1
CASSLPGTTNTGELFF
TGCGCCAGCAGCTTACCAGGGACCACGAACACCGGGGAGCTGTTTTTT
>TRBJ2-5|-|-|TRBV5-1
CASSLAGETQYF
TGCGCCAGCAGCTTGGCCGGAGAGACCCAGTACTTC
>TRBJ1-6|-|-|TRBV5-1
CASSPDVFSPLHF
TGCGCCAGCAGCCCGGACGTTTTTTCACCCCTCCACTTT
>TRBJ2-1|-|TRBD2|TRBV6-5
CASSPERGAYNEQFF
TGTGCCAGCAGTCCAGAGCGGGGGGCCTACAATGAGCAGTTCTTC
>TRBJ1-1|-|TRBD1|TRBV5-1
CASSLGWTGATEAFF
TGCGCCAGCAGCTTGGGGTGGACAGGGGCCACTGAAGCTTTCTTT
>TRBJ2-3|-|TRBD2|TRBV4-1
CASSQEAGGWTDTQYF
TGCGCCAGCAGCCAAGAAGCGGGGGGGTGGACAGATACGCAGTATTTT
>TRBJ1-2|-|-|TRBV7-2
CASSLAPVTANYGYTF
TGTGCCAGCAGCTTAGCCCCTGTCACAGCGAACTATGGCTACACCTTC
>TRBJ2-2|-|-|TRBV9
CASSVPRGGGNTGELFF
TGTGCCAGCAGCGTCCCGAGGGGGGGCGGGAACACCGGGGAGCTGTTTTTT
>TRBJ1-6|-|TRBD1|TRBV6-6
CASSFGQGNSPLHF
TGTGCCAGCAGTTTCGGACAGGGGAATTCACCCCTCCACTTT
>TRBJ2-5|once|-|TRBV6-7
CAPPEGDQETQYF
TGTGCCCCCCCCGAGGGAGACCAAGAGACCCAGTACTTC
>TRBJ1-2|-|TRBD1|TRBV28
CASSPRQGRGGYTF
TGTGCCAGCAGTCCCCGACAGGGTAGGGGTGGCTACACCTTC
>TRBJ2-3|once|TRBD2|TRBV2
CASSEPTSGDSQYF
TGTGCCAGCAGTGAGCCCACTAGCGGGGACTCCCAGTATTTT
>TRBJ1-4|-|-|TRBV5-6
CASSLAGTDNEKLFF
TGTGCCAGCAGCTTGGCCGGGACGGACAATGAAAAACTGTTTTTT
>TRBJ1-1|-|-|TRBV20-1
CSASNTEAFF
TGCAGTGCTTCAAACACTGAAGCTTTCTTT
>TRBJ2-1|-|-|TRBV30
CAWTQDNEQFF
TGTGCCTGGACGCAAGACAATGAGCAGTTCTTC
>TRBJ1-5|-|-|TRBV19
CASSPDGNQPQHF
TGTGCCAGTAGTCCGGACGGGAATCAGCCCCAGCATTTT
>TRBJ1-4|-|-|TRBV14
CASSQDLLGGEKLFF
TGTGCCAGCAGCCAAGATCTACTGGGTGGGGAAAAACTGTTTTTT
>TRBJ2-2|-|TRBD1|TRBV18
CASSPGQGNTGELFF
TGTGCCAGCTCACCAGGACAGGGGAACACCGGGGAGCTGTTTTTT
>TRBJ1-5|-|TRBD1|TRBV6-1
CASSEGTGGQPQHF
TGTGCCAGCAGTGAAGGGACAGGGGGGCAGCCCCAGCATTTT
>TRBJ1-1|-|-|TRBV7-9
CASSLVQGLSTEAFF
TGTGCCAGCAGCTTAGTTCAGGGGCTGAGCACTGAAGCTTTCTTT
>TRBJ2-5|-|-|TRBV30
CAWRGKGRETQYF
TGTGCCTGGAGGGGGAAAGGTCGGGAGACCCAGTACTTC
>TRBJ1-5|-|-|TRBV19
CASSMWDINQPQHF
TGTGCCAGTAGTATGTGGGATATCAATCAGCCCCAGCATTTT